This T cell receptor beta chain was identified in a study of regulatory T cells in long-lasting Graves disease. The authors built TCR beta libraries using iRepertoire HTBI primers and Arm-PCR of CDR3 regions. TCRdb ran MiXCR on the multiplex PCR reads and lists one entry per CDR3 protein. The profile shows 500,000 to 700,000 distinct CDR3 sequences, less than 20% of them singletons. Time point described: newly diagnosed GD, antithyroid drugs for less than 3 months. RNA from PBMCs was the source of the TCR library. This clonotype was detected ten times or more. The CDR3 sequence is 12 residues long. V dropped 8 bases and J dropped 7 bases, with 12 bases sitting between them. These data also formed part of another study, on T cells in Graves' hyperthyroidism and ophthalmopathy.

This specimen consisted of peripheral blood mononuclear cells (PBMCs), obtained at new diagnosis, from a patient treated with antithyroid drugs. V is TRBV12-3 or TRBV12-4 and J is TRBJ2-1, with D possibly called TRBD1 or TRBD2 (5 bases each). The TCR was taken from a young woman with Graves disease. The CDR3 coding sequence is TGTGCCAGCGGAAGGTGGGGGAATGAGCAGTTCTTC. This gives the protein CASGRWGNEQFF.